This T cell receptor beta chain comes out of a study of radiation and T cells in renal cell carcinoma. Stated time point: blood 2 weeks post-SBRT. Treatment described: 15 Gy SBRT to primary tumor, nephrectomy 4 weeks later. Sequencing was performed with immunoSEQ multiplex PCR; in TCRdb, only in-frame clones are kept and a portion is missing. The sample carries 95,000 to 150,000 clones, 81% recorded once. V trimming: 5 bases; J trimming: 1 base; junction bases outside the gene matches: 8. Germline CDR1 MNHEY, CDR2 SMNVEV (reference sequence). This CDR3 is 17 amino acids long. This sequence joins TRBV27 and TRBJ2-3; 11 nucleotides line up with TRBD2. The sample in question was blood, obtained from a patient whose treatment included radiotherapy and nephrectomy. The receptor comes from a man aged 45-60 years with renal cell carcinoma. The CDR3 DNA reads as TGTGCCAGCAGTCTTAGCGGGAGGGCCTATCGCACAGATACGCAGTATTTT. Translating gives CASSLSGRAYRTDTQYF.